The 30 T cell receptor beta chains given below trace back to one sample, sequenced in a study of CD8 T cells in Susac syndrome (dated by TCRdb to between 2017 and 2020). The library was obtained by the immunoSEQ multiplex PCR assay. RNA was extracted with the RNeasy kit and 0.5 to 1 ug was reverse transcribed using random hexamers. TCRdb handled the public reads itself, with Q25 trimming in fastp and clone calling in MiXCR, and kept productive beta chains. CDR3 protein duplicates are merged, each entry listing the most common genes and DNA. This sample is represented by some 100,000 distinct CDR3 sequences; nearly 95% of them were singletons. More than 0.13% of the sample belongs to the ten largest clones. The specimen sequenced was CD4+ T cells from PBMCs. All receptors derive from a human donor in good health.

The chain employs TRBV14 and TRBJ1-2; D uncertain. The CDR3 extends over 13 amino acids. Germline lookup yields CDR1 SGHDN and CDR2 FVKESK. V was clipped by 1 base and J by 10 bases, with 13 bases between them. The CDR3 is CASSQASGFLYTF. In DNA form, the CDR3 reads TGTGCCAGCAGCCAAGCGTCGGGATTTCTCTACACCTTC.

The chain has TRBV27 and TRBJ1-1; D is unclear. This CDR3 is 16 amino acids long. The V gene lost 6 bases and the J gene lost 5 bases, with 22 bases spanning the gap. Germline CDR1 reads MNHEY; CDR2 reads SMNVEV (reference sequence). The CDR3 loop is CASRLNRALRGTEAFF. CDR3 DNA sequence: TGTGCCAGCAGGCTCAACCGGGCCTTAAGAGGGACTGAAGCTTTCTTT.

The chain carries TRBV18 and TRBJ2-2; either TRBD1 or TRBD2 may fit D (5 bases each). Per germline, CDR1 KGHSH and CDR2 LQKENI. The CDR3 is made up of 17 amino acids. Trimming took off 2 bases at V and 2 bases at J, with 15 bases between the two ends. As DNA, the CDR3 is TGTGCCAGCTCACCAATCGGCAGAGGGGCAAACACCGGGGAGCTGTTTTTT. Its protein product is CASSPIGRGANTGELFF.

The V gene is TRBV7-2, the J gene TRBJ2-7, with 7 positions matching TRBD2. The CDR3 is made up of 15 amino acids. Germline lookup yields CDR1 SGHTA and CDR2 FQGNSA. Unmatched junction bases numbered 7, after V lost 2 bases and J lost 3 bases. In DNA, the CDR3 is TGTGCCAGCAGCTTAAGCAGCGGGGTTAACTACGAGCAGTACTTC. This codes for CASSLSSGVNYEQYF.

This clonotype has a handful of counts. At one end, the junction sequence differs from germline, possibly due to a read error. This chain connects TRBV20-1 to TRBJ1-6; no clear D. The CDR3 totals 14 residues. Germline CDR1 is DFQATT and CDR2 is SNEGSKA (reference sequence). The CDR3 protein is CSASSIGNNSPLHF. As DNA, the CDR3 is TGCAGTGCTAGTTCCATAGGCAATAATTCGCCCCTCCACTTT.

The J gene is TRBJ1-2, the V gene TRBV12-3 or TRBV12-4; D gene ambiguous. CDR3 length: 13 residues. Trimming removed 1 base from V and 3 bases from J, with 6 bases in between. The CDR3 coding sequence is TGTGCCAGCAGTTTAGAGGGCGACTATGGCTACACCTTC. It is translated as CASSLEGDYGYTF.

This chain joins TRBV25-1 and TRBJ2-4; D is unresolved. The germline CDR1 and CDR2 sequences are MGHDK and SYGVNS. The CDR3 totals 16 residues. Trimming removed 4 bases at V and 6 bases at J, with 19 bases between. The CDR3 protein is CASSGSGSRRINIQYF. CDR3 DNA: TGTGCCAGCAGTGGTTCCGGTTCGCGGAGAATAAACATTCAGTACTTC.

This rearrangement joins TRBV12-3 or TRBV12-4 to TRBJ1-1; D is unclear. This CDR3 has 12 residues. Trimming left V 6 bases short and J 2 bases short, with 7 bases between. The CDR3, as DNA: TGTGCCAGCAGATCGACCAACACTGAAGCTTTCTTT. Its protein is CASRSTNTEAFF.

CDR3 nucleotide sequence: TGTGCCAGCAGCCGAGAGGCAAGGGGCCAGGCTGAAGCTTTCTTT. Translating gives CASSREARGQAEAFF. The rearrangement links TRBV7-2 to TRBJ1-1, with D tentatively TRBD1 (5 bases). CDR3 length: 15 residues. Germline values: CDR1 SGHTA, CDR2 FQGNSA. V was pared by 5 bases and J by 6 bases, with 19 bases between.

The chain joins TRBV7-2 to TRBJ2-2, with D unclear. The V gene lost 3 bases and the J gene lost 5 bases, with 4 bases spanning the gap. CDR1 and CDR2 from the germline V gene are SGHTA and FQGNSA. The CDR3 totals 12 residues. For the CDR3, the DNA is TGTGCCAGCAGCTTTCGAACCGGGGAGCTGTTTTTT. As protein: CASSFRTGELFF.

This chain connects TRBV10-3 to TRBJ1-1; tentatively, D is TRBD1 (6 bases). The germline V gene encodes CDR1 ENHRY and CDR2 SYGVKD. The CDR3 is 16 amino acids. Trimming shortened V by 3 bases and J by 0 bases, and 14 bases separated the two germline ends. This CDR3 reads CAISDIGGTMNTEAFF. CDR3 nucleotides: TGTGCCATCAGTGATATCGGGGGCACCATGAACACTGAAGCTTTCTTT.

The J gene is TRBJ1-1, the V gene TRBV6-4; D remains unclear. The CDR3 length is 13 residues. With 2 bases removed from V and 2 bases from J, the gap between germline ends came to 6 bases. Germline V gives CDR1 MRHNA, CDR2 SNTAGT. CDR3 protein: CASSDGENTEAFF. The DNA of the CDR3 is TGTGCCAGCAGTGACGGAGAAAACACTGAAGCTTTCTTT.

This clonotype was seen more than once but under ten times. The chain uses TRBV7-2 and TRBJ2-1; D might be TRBD2 (6 bases). This CDR3 spans 16 amino acids. V was trimmed by 4 bases and J by 3 bases, leaving 16 bases between them. CDR1 is SGHTA and CDR2 is FQGNSA in the germline V gene. CDR3 region: CASSWETGTGYNEQFF. In nucleotides, the CDR3 is TGTGCCAGCAGCTGGGAGACGGGGACTGGCTACAATGAGCAGTTCTTC.

The chain recombines TRBV12-3 or TRBV12-4 with TRBJ1-4, with 8 bases lining up with TRBD1. The trim removed 6 bases at V and 14 bases at J, leaving 11 bases unmatched. This CDR3 contains 13 residues. The CDR3 spells CASSAGGSRPLFF. CDR3 bases: TGTGCCAGCAGCGCAGGGGGCTCCCGGCCCCTGTTTTTT.

As for this clonotype: The CDR3 does not close with the conserved phenylalanine or tryptophan, likely indicating a read error. The J gene is TRBJ1-1, the V gene TRBV12-3 or TRBV12-4, with 8 bases fitting TRBD1. CDR3 length equals 14 residues. The junction had 9 bases not matched to a gene; V was cut back by 7 bases and J by 5 bases. This chain's CDR3 is CASTNDRGWTEAFL. CDR3 DNA: TGTGCCAGCACCAACGACAGGGGTTGGACTGAAGCTTTCCTT.

V and J are TRBV29-1 and TRBJ1-6; TRBD1 might be the D (5 bases). CDR1 is SQVTM, CDR2 ANQGSEA, per germline. V lost 6 bases and J lost 5, with 11 bases in between. The CDR3 sequence is 13 residues long. The CDR3 coding sequence is TGCAGCGTAGGAGACAGTCATAATTCACCCCTCCACTTT. It encodes CSVGDSHNSPLHF.

The chain couples TRBV12-3 or TRBV12-4 to TRBJ2-2; TRBD2 matches at 8 bases. This CDR3 spans 15 amino acids. Losses at the gene ends were 6 bases for V and 4 bases for J; bases not matched to a gene: 7. The CDR3: CASREGSGATGELFF. CDR3 sequence (DNA): TGTGCCAGCAGGGAGGGTAGCGGGGCCACCGGGGAGCTGTTTTTT.

This chain links TRBV6-1 with TRBJ2-7, with TRBD1 matching 11 bases. The CDR3 has 15 amino acids. V lost 4 bases, J lost 5 bases, and 7 bases stayed unmatched. Germline-derived CDR1 and CDR2 are MNHNS and SASEGT. CDR3 in DNA: TGTGCCAGCAGTGGGTGGACAGGGGGCAACGACGAGCAGTACTTC. It encodes CASSGWTGGNDEQYF.

The chain combines TRBV20-1 with TRBJ1-5; 7 positions match TRBD1. Germline-derived CDR1 and CDR2 are DFQATT and SNEGSKA (reference sequence). This CDR3 spans 18 amino acids. V gave up 4 bases and J gave up 2 bases; unmatched junction bases: 17. In DNA, the CDR3 is TGCAGTGCTATAGACAGGGTTCAGGGAGTTGGAGGCAATCAGCCCCAGCATTTT. This encodes CSAIDRVQGVGGNQPQHF.

V usage is TRBV7-9 and J usage is TRBJ2-5, with D perhaps matching TRBD2 (7 bases). V lost 4 bases, J lost 7 bases, and 16 bases lay in between. From germline, CDR1 is SEHNR and CDR2 FQNEAQ (reference sequence). The CDR3 is 14 amino acids. The DNA of the CDR3 is TGTGCCAGCAGCTCCACGGGGGGCCTCGGGACCCAGTACTTC. Its protein is CASSSTGGLGTQYF.

This clonotype was detected once. The rearrangement links TRBV7-9 to TRBJ2-1; TRBD2 matches 9 bases. The CDR3 length is 13 residues. Losses at the gene ends were 7 bases for V and 7 bases for J; bases not matched to a gene: 5. CDR1 is SEHNR and CDR2 is FQNEAQ in the germline V gene (reference sequence). CDR3 bases: TGTGCCAGCAACGGCGGGGGGGCAAATGAGCAGTTCTTC. Amino acid sequence: CASNGGGANEQFF.

J is TRBJ1-1 and V is TRBV29-1; maybe TRBD1 (5 bases). The CDR3 has 13 amino acids. V lost 7 bases and J 1 base, leaving 13 bases between the germline ends. Germline CDR1 and CDR2: SQVTM and ANQGSEA. Here the CDR3 reads CSALWGSNTEAFF. The CDR3 DNA sequence: TGCAGCGCTCTTTGGGGGTCGAACACTGAAGCTTTCTTT.

This rearrangement joins TRBV7-2 to TRBJ2-5; 11 nucleotides line up with TRBD2. V shed 4 bases and J 5 bases; nucleotides not matched to a gene: 6. The CDR3 runs to 15 residues. CDR1 is SGHTA and CDR2 is FQGNSA in the germline V gene. In DNA, the CDR3 is TGTGCCAGCAGCTCCCGACTAGCGGGAAAGGAGACCCAGTACTTC. This sequence encodes CASSSRLAGKETQYF.

The CDR3 DNA reads TGTGCCAGCAGCGTAGGCGTCGAGACCTACGAGCAGTACTTC. Encoded protein: CASSVGVETYEQYF. The chain has TRBV9 and TRBJ2-7, with unresolved D. V was shortened by 0 bases and J by 2 bases, with 9 bases between the two germline ends. The germline CDR1 and CDR2 sequences are SGDLS and YYNGEE. The CDR3 is 14 residues long. Together with reference TRBV9 and TRBJ2-7, the CDR3 gives the full variable domain: DSGVTQTPKHLITATGQRVTLRCSPRSGDLSVYWYQQSLDQGLQFLIQYYNGEERAKGNILERFSAQQFPDLHSELNLSSLELGDSALYFCASSVGVETYEQYFGPGTRLTVT.

The chain joins TRBV18 to TRBJ1-3; D perhaps matches TRBD1 (5 bases). This CDR3 is built from 14 residues. The V and J ends lost 6 bases and 0 bases respectively, with 9 bases between them. Germline V CDR1 and CDR2: KGHSH, LQKENI. CDR3 bases: TGTGCCAGCTCGGACAACCACTCTGGAAACACCATATATTTT. Amino acids: CASSDNHSGNTIYF.

J is TRBJ2-5 and V is TRBV5-1; 11 nucleotides match TRBD2. The CDR3 spans 15 residues. With V trimmed by 0 bases and J by 7 bases, 5 bases remained unmatched. The germline CDR1 and CDR2 sequences are SGHRS and YFSETQ. CDR3 bases: TGCGCCAGCAGCTTGGAACGCCTAGCGGGGGGGACCCAGTACTTC. Amino acids: CASSLERLAGGTQYF.

The chain uses TRBV6-5 and TRBJ1-1; weak D call: TRBD1 (6 bases). The germline V gene encodes CDR1 MNHEY and CDR2 SVGAGI. Trimming pared 0 bases from V and 0 bases from J, leaving 17 bases between. CDR3 length equals 18 residues. CDR3 sequence: CASSYSRWTATMNTEAFF. The CDR3 nucleotides are TGTGCCAGCAGTTACTCGAGGTGGACAGCTACAATGAACACTGAAGCTTTCTTT.

This CDR3 is CASSPVGGSSYNEQFF. The CDR3 coding sequence is TGTGCCAGCAGCCCCGTGGGCGGGAGCTCCTACAATGAGCAGTTCTTC. V is TRBV7-9 and J is TRBJ2-1, with 7 nucleotides matching TRBD2. CDR3 length equals 16 residues. With V trimmed by 5 bases and J by 0 bases, 7 bases remained unmatched. From germline, CDR1 is SEHNR and CDR2 FQNEAQ (reference sequence).

The chain carries TRBV4-3 and TRBJ2-3; 11 nucleotides align to TRBD2. Germline CDR1 is LGHNA and CDR2 is YSLEER. CDR3 length: 16 amino acids. Trimming took 3 bases from V and 3 from J; bases not matched to a gene: 5. CDR3 DNA: TGCGCCAGCAGCCAGACCGGGACTAGCGGAACAGATACGCAGTATTTT. This translates into CASSQTGTSGTDTQYF.

The V and J genes are TRBV9 and TRBJ2-1; TRBD2 agrees at 11 bases. The CDR3 loop spans 19 amino acids. V was clipped by 0 bases and J by 0 bases; unmatched bases: 8. Germline V gene data show CDR1 as SGDLS and CDR2 as YYNGEE. As DNA, the CDR3 is TGTGCCAGCAGCGTAGAGGGACTAGCGGCGACTAGCTCCTACAATGAGCAGTTCTTC. It codes for CASSVEGLAATSSYNEQFF.